This T cell receptor (beta chain) was recovered during a study of blood T cell repertoires in COVID-19. Background on the study: Both acute and convalescent COVID-19 samples were obtained from the United States, Italy and Spain.

The CDR3 is made up of 17 amino acids. Per the germline V gene, CDR1 is LGHNA and CDR2 is YNFKEQ. After removal of 0 bases from V and 0 bases from J, the junction contained 4 bases not matched to a gene. Seattle enrolled patients during active infection and tracked them longitudinally. In the authors' workflow: How many nucleated cells were present was estimated from reference gene primer amplification. Measured with immunoSEQ multiplex PCR; TCRdb has only the in-frame clones, and not every one. V, J and clone size are taken as reported in that table, and D and trimming were inferred from the DNA itself. In the table there are about 180,000 clones, around 80% of which are singletons.

This chain links TRBV4-2 with TRBJ2-3, with 9 positions matching TRBD2. The clonotype was recovered from an elderly woman with COVID-19, enrolled during active disease. The sample taken for sequencing was peripheral blood. This CDR3 reads CASSQESGGISTDTQYF. CDR3 DNA sequence: TGTGCCAGCAGCCAAGAGAGCGGGGGGATTAGCACAGATACGCAGTATTTT.